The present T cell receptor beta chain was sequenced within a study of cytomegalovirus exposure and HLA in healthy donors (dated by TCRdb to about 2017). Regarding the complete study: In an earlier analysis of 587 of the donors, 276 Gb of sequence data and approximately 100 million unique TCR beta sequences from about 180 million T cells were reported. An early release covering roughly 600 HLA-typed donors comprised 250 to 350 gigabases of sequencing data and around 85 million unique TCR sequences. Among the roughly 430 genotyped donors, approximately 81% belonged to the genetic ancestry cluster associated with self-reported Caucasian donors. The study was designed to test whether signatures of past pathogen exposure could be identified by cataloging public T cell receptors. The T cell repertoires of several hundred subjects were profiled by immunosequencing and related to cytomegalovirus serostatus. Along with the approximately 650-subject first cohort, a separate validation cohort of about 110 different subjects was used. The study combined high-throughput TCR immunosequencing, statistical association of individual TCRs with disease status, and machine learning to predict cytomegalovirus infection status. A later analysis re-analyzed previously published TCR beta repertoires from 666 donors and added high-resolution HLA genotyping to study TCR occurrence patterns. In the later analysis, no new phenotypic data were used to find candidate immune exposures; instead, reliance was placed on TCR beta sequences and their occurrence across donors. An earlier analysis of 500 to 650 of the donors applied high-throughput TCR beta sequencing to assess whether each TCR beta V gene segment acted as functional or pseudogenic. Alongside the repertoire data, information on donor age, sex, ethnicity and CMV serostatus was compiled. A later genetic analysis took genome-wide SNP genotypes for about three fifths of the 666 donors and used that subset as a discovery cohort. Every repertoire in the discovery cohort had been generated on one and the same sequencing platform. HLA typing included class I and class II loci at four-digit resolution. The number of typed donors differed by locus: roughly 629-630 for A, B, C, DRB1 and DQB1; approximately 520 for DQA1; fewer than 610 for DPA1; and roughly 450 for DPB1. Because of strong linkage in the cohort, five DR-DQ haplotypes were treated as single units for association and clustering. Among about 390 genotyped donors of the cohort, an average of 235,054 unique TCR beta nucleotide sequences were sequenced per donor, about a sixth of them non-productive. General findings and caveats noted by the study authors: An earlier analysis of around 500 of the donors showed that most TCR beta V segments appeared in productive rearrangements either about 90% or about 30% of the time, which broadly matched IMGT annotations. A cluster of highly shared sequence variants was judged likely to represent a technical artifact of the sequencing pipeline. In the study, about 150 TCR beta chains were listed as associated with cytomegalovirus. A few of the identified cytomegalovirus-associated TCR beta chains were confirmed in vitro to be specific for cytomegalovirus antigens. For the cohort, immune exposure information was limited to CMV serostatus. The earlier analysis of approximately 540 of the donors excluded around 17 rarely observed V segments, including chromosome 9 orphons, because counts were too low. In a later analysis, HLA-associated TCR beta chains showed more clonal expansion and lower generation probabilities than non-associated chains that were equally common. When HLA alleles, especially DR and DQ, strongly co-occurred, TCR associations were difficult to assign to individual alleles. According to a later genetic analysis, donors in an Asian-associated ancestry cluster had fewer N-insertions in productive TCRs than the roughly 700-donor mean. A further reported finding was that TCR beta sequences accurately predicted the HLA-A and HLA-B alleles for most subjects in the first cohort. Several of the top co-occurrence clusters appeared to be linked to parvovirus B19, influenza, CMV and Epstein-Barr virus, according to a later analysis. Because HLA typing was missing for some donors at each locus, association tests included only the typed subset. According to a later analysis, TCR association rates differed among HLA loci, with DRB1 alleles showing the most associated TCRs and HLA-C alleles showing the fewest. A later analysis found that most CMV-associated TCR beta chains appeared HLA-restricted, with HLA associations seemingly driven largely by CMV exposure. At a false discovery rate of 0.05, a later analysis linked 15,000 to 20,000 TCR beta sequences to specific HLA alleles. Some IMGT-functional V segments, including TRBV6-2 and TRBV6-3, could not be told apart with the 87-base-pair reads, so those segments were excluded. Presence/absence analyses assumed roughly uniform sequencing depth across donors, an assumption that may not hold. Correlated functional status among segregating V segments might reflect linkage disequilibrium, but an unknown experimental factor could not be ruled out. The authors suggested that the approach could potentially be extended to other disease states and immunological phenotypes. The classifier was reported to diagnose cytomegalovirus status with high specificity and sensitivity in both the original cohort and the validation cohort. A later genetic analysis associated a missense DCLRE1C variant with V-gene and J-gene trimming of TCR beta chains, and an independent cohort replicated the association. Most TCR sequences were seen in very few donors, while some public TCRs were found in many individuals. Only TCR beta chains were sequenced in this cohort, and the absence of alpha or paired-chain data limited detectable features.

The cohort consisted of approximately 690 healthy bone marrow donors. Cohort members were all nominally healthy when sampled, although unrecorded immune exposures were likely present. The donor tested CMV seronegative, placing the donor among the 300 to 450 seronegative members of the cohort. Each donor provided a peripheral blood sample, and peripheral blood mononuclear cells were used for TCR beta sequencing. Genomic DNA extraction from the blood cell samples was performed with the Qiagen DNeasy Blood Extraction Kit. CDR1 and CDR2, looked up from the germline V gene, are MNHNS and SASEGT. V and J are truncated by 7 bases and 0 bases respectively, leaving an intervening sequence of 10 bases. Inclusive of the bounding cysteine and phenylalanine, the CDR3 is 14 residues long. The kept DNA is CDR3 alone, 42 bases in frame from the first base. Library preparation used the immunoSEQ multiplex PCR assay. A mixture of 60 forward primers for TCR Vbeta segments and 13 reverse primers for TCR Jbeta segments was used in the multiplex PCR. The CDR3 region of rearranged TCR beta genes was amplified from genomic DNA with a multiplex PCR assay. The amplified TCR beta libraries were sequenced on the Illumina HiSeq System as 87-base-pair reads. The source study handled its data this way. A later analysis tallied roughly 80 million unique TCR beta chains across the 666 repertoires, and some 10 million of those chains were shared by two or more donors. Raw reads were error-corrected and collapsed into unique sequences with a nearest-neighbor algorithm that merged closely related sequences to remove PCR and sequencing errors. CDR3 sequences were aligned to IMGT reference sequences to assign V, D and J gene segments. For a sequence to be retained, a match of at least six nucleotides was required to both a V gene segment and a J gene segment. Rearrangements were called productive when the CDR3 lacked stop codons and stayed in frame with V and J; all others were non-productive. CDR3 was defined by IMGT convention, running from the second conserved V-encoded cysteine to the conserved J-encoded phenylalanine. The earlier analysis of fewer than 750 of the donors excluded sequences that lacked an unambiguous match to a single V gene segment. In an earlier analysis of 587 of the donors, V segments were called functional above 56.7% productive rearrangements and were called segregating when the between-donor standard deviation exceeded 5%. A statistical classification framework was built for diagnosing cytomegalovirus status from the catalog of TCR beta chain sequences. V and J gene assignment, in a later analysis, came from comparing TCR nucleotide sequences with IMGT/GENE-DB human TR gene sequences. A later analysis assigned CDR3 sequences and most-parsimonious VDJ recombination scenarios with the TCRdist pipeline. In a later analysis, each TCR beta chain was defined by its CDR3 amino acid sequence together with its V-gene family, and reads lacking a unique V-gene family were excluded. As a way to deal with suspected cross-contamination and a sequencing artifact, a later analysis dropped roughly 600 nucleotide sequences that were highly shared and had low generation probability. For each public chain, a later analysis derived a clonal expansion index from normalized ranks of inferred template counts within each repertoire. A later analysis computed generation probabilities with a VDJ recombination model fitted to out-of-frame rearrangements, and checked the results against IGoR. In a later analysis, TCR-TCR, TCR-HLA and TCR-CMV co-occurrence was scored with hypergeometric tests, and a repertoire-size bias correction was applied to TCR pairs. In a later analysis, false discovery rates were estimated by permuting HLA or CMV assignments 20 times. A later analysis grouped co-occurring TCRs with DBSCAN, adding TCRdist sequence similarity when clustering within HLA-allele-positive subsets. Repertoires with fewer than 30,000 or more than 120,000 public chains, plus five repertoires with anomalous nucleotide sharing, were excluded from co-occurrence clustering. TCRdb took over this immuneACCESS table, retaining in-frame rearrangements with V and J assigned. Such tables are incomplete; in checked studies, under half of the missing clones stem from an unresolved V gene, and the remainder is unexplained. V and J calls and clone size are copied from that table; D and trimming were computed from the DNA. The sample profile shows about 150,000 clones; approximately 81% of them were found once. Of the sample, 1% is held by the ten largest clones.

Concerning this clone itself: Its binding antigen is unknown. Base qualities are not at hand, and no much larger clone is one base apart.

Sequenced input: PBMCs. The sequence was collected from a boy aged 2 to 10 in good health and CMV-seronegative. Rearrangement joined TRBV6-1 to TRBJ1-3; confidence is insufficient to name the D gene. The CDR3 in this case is CASTAGNSGNTIYF. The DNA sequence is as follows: TGTGCCAGCACGGCCGGGAACTCTGGAAACACCATATATTTT.